This entry concerns a single T cell receptor (beta chain). The antigen it recognizes is unknown. Base qualities are not recorded, but no much larger clone differs from it by a single base. The study evaluated CTLA-4 blockade (ipilimumab) given together with focal radiation therapy in patients who had chemo-refractory metastatic non-small-cell lung cancer. These data originate in a study of radiotherapy plus CTLA-4 blockade in lung cancer (dated by TCRdb to 2016 to 2019). Concerning the study at large: Objective responses occurred in approximately 19% of enrolled patients, and approximately 34% achieved disease control.

Library method: the immunoSEQ multiplex PCR assay. TCRdb limited this immuneACCESS table to in-frame rearrangements with V and J called. A share of clones is missing; checked studies link under half to unresolved V genes, and the rest is unexplained. The sample table records 80,000 to 100,000 clones; approximately 86% of these occur just once. The top ten hold about 5.3% of the sample. Overall results and qualifications from the work: Increased serum interferon-beta after radiation, together with early dynamic changes in blood T cell clones, were reported to be the strongest predictors of response. TCR clones derived from tumors expanded in peripheral blood after treatment with radiotherapy and ipilimumab.

Sequences SGDLS (CDR1) and YYNGEE (CDR2) are obtained from the germline V gene. The trim is 4 bases for V and 1 base for J, with a gap of 18 bases between the germline ends. Including the terminal cysteine and phenylalanine, the CDR3 comprises 16 residues. Only the CDR3 DNA stays, 48 bases, in frame from base 1. The clonotype was recovered from a human donor with non-small cell lung cancer that progressed on radiotherapy plus ipilimumab. The sample was peripheral blood, taken from a patient treated with radiotherapy plus ipilimumab. The chain couples TRBV9 to TRBJ2-7; TRBD2 is a possible D gene, resting on 6 matching bases. In nucleotide form, the sequence is TGTGCCAGCAGCCCCCGAGGAACTAGCCGATCCTACGAGCAGTACTTC. Translated, this gives CASSPRGTSRSYEQYF.